This passage covers 10 T cell receptor beta chains from one sample sequenced in a study of shared clonotypes between healthy human individuals. Assay used: immunoSEQ multiplex PCR; TCRdb lists only in-frame clones, some missing. The table has 530,000 or so clones, approximately 79% seen once. Sequencing was performed on PBMCs. The receptor set was obtained from a woman in her thirties or forties in good health. Some clones in this sample may be carry-over from other donors' samples.

The V and J genes are TRBV30 and TRBJ2-5; D is ambiguous. The last part of the DNA fits TRBJ2-7 better; the J call may be wrong. Germline CDR1 GTSNPN, CDR2 SVGIG (reference sequence). The CDR3 has 12 residues. The CDR3 sequence: CAWGGSSYEQYF. The CDR3 region has the DNA TGTGCCTGGGGCGGCAGCTCCTACGAGCAGTACTTC.

Of note for this clone: At the DNA level, this CDR3 is encoded by other sequences in the same sample as well. The rearrangement uses TRBV27 and TRBJ2-5, with D perhaps matching TRBD1 or TRBD2 (5 bases each). The V end was cut by 3 bases, the J end by 4 bases, with 9 bases between. This CDR3 comprises 13 residues. Germline-derived CDR1 and CDR2 are MNHEY and SMNVEV (reference sequence). CDR3 region: CASSLRGRETQYF. The DNA for the CDR3 is TGTGCCAGCAGTTTGAGGGGACGAGAGACCCAGTACTTC.

This rearrangement joins TRBV28 to TRBJ2-3, with D unresolved. This CDR3 has 13 residues. V lost 6 bases, J lost 1 base, and 8 bases lay in between. The germline CDR1 and CDR2 sequences are MDHEN and SYDVKM. CDR3 region: CASRKAGTDTQYF. CDR3 bases: TGTGCCAGCAGAAAGGCCGGCACAGATACGCAGTATTTT.

The count of this clone is one. The genes are TRBV7-2 and TRBJ2-7; D unclear. Trimming pared 1 base from V and 0 bases from J, leaving 13 bases between. Germline V CDR1 and CDR2: SGHTA, FQGNSA. This CDR3 has 16 amino acids. This CDR3 reads CASSLGPASSSYEQYF. The CDR3 DNA reads as TGTGCCAGCAGCTTAGGGCCAGCGTCGAGCTCCTACGAGCAGTACTTC.

The J gene is TRBJ2-1, the V gene TRBV28, with 7 bases fitting TRBD2. CDR3 length: 15 amino acids. Trimming took 2 bases from V and 3 from J; bases not matched to a gene: 4. CDR1 is MDHEN, CDR2 SYDVKM, per germline. The CDR3 coding sequence is TGTGCCAGCAGTTTACCCAGCGGGAACTACAATGAGCAGTTCTTC. This translates into CASSLPSGNYNEQFF.

About this clone: One junction end does not reproduce the germline sequence, and a read error may be involved. This chain links TRBV7-7 with TRBJ2-5; D assignment may be TRBD1 or TRBD2 (5 bases each). The germline V gene encodes CDR1 SSHAT and CDR2 FNYEAQ (reference sequence). The CDR3 has 14 amino acids. The CDR3, as DNA: TGTGCTAGCAGCTTAGGTGGGACCTTGGAGACCCAGTACTTC. Residues: CASSLGGTLETQYF.

The V gene is TRBV7-2, the J gene TRBJ1-1; D possibly corresponds to TRBD1 (5 bases). V lost 2 bases, J lost 0 bases, and 7 bases lay in between. Germline CDR1 reads SGHTA; CDR2 reads FQGNSA. CDR3 length: 14 amino acids. The CDR3 reads CASSLSGLNTEAFF. The CDR3 DNA follows: TGTGCCAGCAGCTTATCAGGGTTGAACACTGAAGCTTTCTTT. The full variable domain, rest sourced from reference TRBV7-2 and TRBJ1-1, is GAGVSQSPSNKVTEKGKDVELRCDPISGHTALYWYRQSLGQGLEFLIYFQGNSAPDKSGLPSDRFSAERTGGSVSTLTIQRTQQEDSAVYLCASSLSGLNTEAFFGQGTRLTVV.

This clone was found a few times. This chain joins TRBV28 and TRBJ1-1, with TRBD1 identical over 7 bases. Germline V gene data show CDR1 as MDHEN and CDR2 as SYDVKM. V trimming: 8 bases; J trimming: 0 bases; junction bases outside the gene matches: 6. The CDR3 runs 14 residues. CDR3 nucleotides: TGTGCCAGCCGCGCCGGGACAGTGAACACTGAAGCTTTCTTT. Its protein product is CASRAGTVNTEAFF.

In this sample, this clone turned up once. In DNA form, the CDR3 reads TGTGCCAGCAGGGGGGATACCTACGAGCAGTACTTC. Residues: CASRGDTYEQYF. V usage is TRBV6-5 and J usage is TRBJ2-7; D possibly matches TRBD1 or TRBD2 (5 bases each). From germline, CDR1 is MNHEY and CDR2 SVGAGI. The CDR3 loop spans 12 amino acids. Between the trimmed V and J ends, which lost 6 bases and 2 bases, there was a span of 8 bases.

The chain recombines TRBV7-8 with TRBJ1-4; D is undetermined. V was trimmed by 3 bases and J by 8 bases, leaving 7 bases between them. This CDR3 is built from 12 residues. Per the germline V gene, CDR1 is SGHVS and CDR2 is FQNEAQ. The CDR3: CASSLLYEKLFF. The DNA for the CDR3 is TGTGCCAGCAGCTTGCTCTACGAAAAACTGTTTTTT.